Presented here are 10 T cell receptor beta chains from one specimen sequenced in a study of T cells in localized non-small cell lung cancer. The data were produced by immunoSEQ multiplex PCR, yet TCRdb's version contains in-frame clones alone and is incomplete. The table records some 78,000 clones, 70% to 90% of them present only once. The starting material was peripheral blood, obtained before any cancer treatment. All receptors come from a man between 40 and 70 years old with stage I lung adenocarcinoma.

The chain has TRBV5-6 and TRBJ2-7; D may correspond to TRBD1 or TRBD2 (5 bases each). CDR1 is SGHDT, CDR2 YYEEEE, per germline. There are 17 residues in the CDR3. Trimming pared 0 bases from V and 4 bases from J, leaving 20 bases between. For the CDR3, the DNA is TGTGCCAGCAGCTTGGTTGGGGACCCCCAACACGGTTACGAGCAGTACTTC. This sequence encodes CASSLVGDPQHGYEQYF.

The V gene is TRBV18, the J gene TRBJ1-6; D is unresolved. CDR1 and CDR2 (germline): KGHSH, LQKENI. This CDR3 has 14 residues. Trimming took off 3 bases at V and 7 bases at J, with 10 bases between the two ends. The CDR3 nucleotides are TGTGCCAGCTCACCTACCGGGGTGAATTCACCCCTCCACTTT. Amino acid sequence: CASSPTGVNSPLHF.

Here the CDR3 reads CASSDHFYEQYF. As DNA, the CDR3 is TGTGCCAGCAGTGATCACTTCTACGAGCAGTACTTC. The chain carries TRBV25-1 and TRBJ2-7; D is ambiguous. CDR1 is MGHDK, CDR2 SYGVNS, per germline. Trimming pared 3 bases from V and 3 bases from J, leaving 6 bases between. CDR3 length: 12 amino acids.

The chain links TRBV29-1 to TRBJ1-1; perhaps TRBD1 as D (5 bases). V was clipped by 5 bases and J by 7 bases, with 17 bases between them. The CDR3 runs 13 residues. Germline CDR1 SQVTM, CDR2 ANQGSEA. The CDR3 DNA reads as TGCAGCGTTCGCAGGCCGGGGACTGGTGAAGCTTTCTTT. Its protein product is CSVRRPGTGEAFF.

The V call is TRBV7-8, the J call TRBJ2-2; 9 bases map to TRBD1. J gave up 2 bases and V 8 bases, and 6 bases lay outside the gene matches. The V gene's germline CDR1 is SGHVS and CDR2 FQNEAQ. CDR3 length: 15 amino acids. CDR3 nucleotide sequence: TGTGCCAGCCCTCCGGGACAGGGAAACACCGGGGAGCTGTTTTTT. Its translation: CASPPGQGNTGELFF.

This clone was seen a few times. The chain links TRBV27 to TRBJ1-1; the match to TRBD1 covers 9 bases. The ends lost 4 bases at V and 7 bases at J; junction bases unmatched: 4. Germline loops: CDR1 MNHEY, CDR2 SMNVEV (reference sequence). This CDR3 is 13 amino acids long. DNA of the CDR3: TGTGCCAGCAGTTGGGACAGGGAGGGTGAAGCTTTCTTT. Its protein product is CASSWDREGEAFF.

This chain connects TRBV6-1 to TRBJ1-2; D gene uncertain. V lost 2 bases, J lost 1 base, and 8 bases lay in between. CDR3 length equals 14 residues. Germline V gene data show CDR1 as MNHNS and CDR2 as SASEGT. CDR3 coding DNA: TGTGCCAGCAGTGAAAGGAACAGTAACTATGGCTACACCTTC. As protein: CASSERNSNYGYTF.

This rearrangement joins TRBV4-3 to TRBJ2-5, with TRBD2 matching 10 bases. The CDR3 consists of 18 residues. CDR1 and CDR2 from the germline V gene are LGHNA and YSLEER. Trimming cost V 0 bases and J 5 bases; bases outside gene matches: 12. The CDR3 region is CASSQEWSGGAFPETQYF. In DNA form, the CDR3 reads TGCGCCAGCAGCCAAGAATGGAGCGGGGGGGCCTTTCCGGAGACCCAGTACTTC.

The CDR3 loop reads CASSPDNRNGEQFF. CDR3 in DNA: TGTGCCAGCAGTCCCGATAATAGGAACGGAGAGCAGTTCTTC. The V call is TRBV27, the J call TRBJ2-1; D is uncertain. CDR3 length: 14 amino acids. Trimming removed 5 bases at V and 10 bases at J, with 18 bases between. CDR1 MNHEY and CDR2 SMNVEV come from the germline V gene (reference sequence).

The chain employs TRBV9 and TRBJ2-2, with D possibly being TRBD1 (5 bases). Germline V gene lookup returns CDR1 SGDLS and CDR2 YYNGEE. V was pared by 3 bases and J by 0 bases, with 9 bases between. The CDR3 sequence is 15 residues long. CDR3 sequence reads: CASSGTNANTGELFF. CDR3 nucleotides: TGTGCCAGCAGCGGGACAAACGCGAACACCGGGGAGCTGTTTTTT.